This passage covers 28 T cell receptor beta chains from one sample sequenced in a study of cytomegalovirus exposure and HLA in healthy donors. Both 60 Vbeta primers and 13 Jbeta primers went into the PCR. Sequencing used immunoSEQ multiplex PCR; TCRdb keeps in-frame clones, though not all of them. In the table there are around 170,000 clones, less than 85% of which are singletons. The specimen sequenced was PBMCs. All receptors derive from a man between 40 and 49 years old in good health and CMV-seronegative.

The chain links TRBV2 to TRBJ1-6; perhaps TRBD1 as D (5 bases). The ends were cut back, 10 bases at V and 7 bases at J, with 20 bases in the middle. CDR1 and CDR2 from the germline V gene are SNHLY and FYNNEI. The CDR3 loop spans 15 amino acids. DNA for the CDR3: TGTGCCACGGGGCTCGGGGGTAGTGGCAATTCACCCCTCCACTTT. This sequence encodes CATGLGGSGNSPLHF. Full variable domain (rest looked up from reference TRBV2 and TRBJ1-6): EPEVTQTPSHQVTQMGQEVILRCVPISNHLYFYWYRQILGQKVEFLVSFYNNEISEKSEIFDDQFSVERPDGSNFTLKIRSTKLEDSAMYFCATGLGGSGNSPLHFGNGTRLTVT.

This clone was seen a single time. The gene calls are TRBV7-9 and TRBJ2-2; D unresolved. The germline CDR1 and CDR2 sequences are SEHNR and FQNEAQ (reference sequence). V gave up 5 bases and J gave up 6 bases, with 7 bases separating them. This CDR3 is 12 amino acids long. CDR3 nucleotides: TGTGCCAGCAGCCCACAGTCCGGGGAGCTGTTTTTT. As protein: CASSPQSGELFF.

V and J are TRBV10-3 and TRBJ2-3; 10 nucleotides match TRBD2. This CDR3 spans 15 amino acids. V lost 11 bases and J lost 5; bases outside the gene matches: 13. CDR1 ENHRY and CDR2 SYGVKD come from the germline V gene. CDR3 residues: CAASKPGLARDTQYF. The DNA of the CDR3 is TGTGCCGCTTCAAAGCCGGGACTAGCGAGAGATACGCAGTATTTT.

CDR3 protein: CASSGGQGARETQYF. CDR3 in DNA: TGCGCCAGCAGCGGCGGACAGGGGGCGAGAGAGACCCAGTACTTC. The V call is TRBV5-1, the J call TRBJ2-5; TRBD1 agrees at 11 bases. Losses at the gene ends were 4 bases for V and 4 bases for J; bases not matched to a gene: 6. This CDR3 spans 15 amino acids. The germline CDR1 and CDR2 sequences are SGHRS and YFSETQ.

The rearrangement links TRBV5-4 to TRBJ2-7, with D perhaps TRBD2 (5 bases). The CDR3 has 14 amino acids. Germline V gene lookup returns CDR1 SGHNT and CDR2 YYREEE (reference sequence). V dropped 4 bases and J dropped 2 bases, with 13 bases sitting between them. The CDR3 reads CASSPADGAYEQYF. CDR3 DNA sequence: TGTGCCAGCAGCCCAGCGGACGGAGCCTACGAGCAGTACTTC.

This clone was seen once. This chain links TRBV11-2 with TRBJ1-6; TRBD1 matches 9 bases. Germline V gene sequence: CDR1 SGHAT, CDR2 FQNNGV. CDR3 length: 16 residues. V lost 5 bases, J lost 10 bases, and 12 bases stayed unmatched. In DNA form, the CDR3 reads TGTGCCAGCAGCCTTCGGGACAGGGTTGTAGGGTCACCCCTCCACTTT. Amino acid sequence: CASSLRDRVVGSPLHF.

This chain joins TRBV5-1 and TRBJ1-4, with D perhaps TRBD1 (6 bases). The CDR3 runs to 16 residues. Germline V gives CDR1 SGHRS, CDR2 YFSETQ. V shed 0 bases and J shed 3 bases, with 12 bases lying between them. In DNA, the CDR3 is TGCGCCAGCAGCTTGGACACAGGGCAACCTAATGAAAAACTGTTTTTT. This translates into CASSLDTGQPNEKLFF.

The chain is built from TRBV30 and TRBJ2-1, with 7 bases lining up with TRBD1. V trimming: 3 bases; J trimming: 6 bases; junction bases outside the gene matches: 11. The CDR3 runs 15 residues. Per germline, CDR1 GTSNPN and CDR2 SVGIG (reference sequence). The DNA for the CDR3 is TGTGCCTGGAGCAAACGGACAGGTTCCGGCAATGAGCAGTTCTTC. Translated, it gives CAWSKRTGSGNEQFF.

The V call is TRBV4-1, the J call TRBJ1-2; D unclear. V was shortened by 1 base and J by 4 bases, with 10 bases between the two germline ends. Germline V lookup: CDR1 MGHRA, CDR2 YSYEKL. This CDR3 is built from 14 residues. The CDR3 bases are TGCGCCAGCAGCCAAGTGGCGGGCGGCTATGGCTACACCTTC. This codes for CASSQVAGGYGYTF.

J is TRBJ1-1 and V is TRBV5-1; D is ambiguous. The V gene lost 6 bases and the J gene lost 0 bases, with 18 bases spanning the gap. Germline CDR1 and CDR2: SGHRS and YFSETQ. The CDR3 has 16 residues. The CDR3 protein is CASKERGTRLNTEAFF. DNA for the CDR3: TGCGCCAGCAAAGAGCGGGGTACAAGGTTGAACACTGAAGCTTTCTTT.

About this clone: One end of the junction does not line up with germline, which may come from a read error. This chain connects TRBV19 to TRBJ1-1; no firm D call. The CDR3 is 9 amino acids. The germline V gene encodes CDR1 LNHDA and CDR2 SQIVND (reference sequence). The CDR3 DNA reads TGTGCCAGTACCCTAGAGGGTCTCTTT. Amino acids: CASTLEGLF.

This clone was found once. V usage is TRBV18 and J usage is TRBJ2-7; D not certain. Trimming left V 2 bases short and J 4 bases short, with 6 bases between. The CDR3 has 12 amino acids. Per germline, CDR1 KGHSH and CDR2 LQKENI. The CDR3 loop is CASSPIRYEQYF. The CDR3, as DNA: TGTGCCAGCTCACCAATCAGGTACGAGCAGTACTTC.

To note about this clone: Within the sample, other DNA sequences also encode this same CDR3. The chain couples TRBV7-9 to TRBJ2-1; 7 bases fit TRBD1. J gave up 1 base and V 5 bases, and 5 bases lay outside the gene matches. Per germline, CDR1 SEHNR and CDR2 FQNEAQ (reference sequence). This CDR3 has 15 amino acids. CDR3 bases: TGTGCCAGCAGCCCAGGACAGGTTTCCTACAATGAGCAGTTCTTC. Amino acid sequence: CASSPGQVSYNEQFF.

The chain employs TRBV6-5 and TRBJ1-4, with TRBD1 as a possible D gene (5 bases). The germline V gene has CDR1 MNHEY and CDR2 SVGAGI. Trimming took off 6 bases at V and 5 bases at J, with 13 bases between the two ends. The CDR3 runs to 14 residues. As DNA, the CDR3 is TGTGCCAGCAGCCCCGTGGGGCCGAATGAAAAACTGTTTTTT. This gives the protein CASSPVGPNEKLFF.

V usage is TRBV7-8 and J usage is TRBJ1-2; tentatively, D is TRBD1 (6 bases). V was cut by 5 bases and J by 7 bases, with 17 bases left in between. The germline V gene encodes CDR1 SGHVS and CDR2 FQNEAQ. The CDR3 has 14 amino acids. The CDR3, as DNA: TGTGCCAGCAGCCAGACTCAGGGGAGGGGTGGCTACACCTTC. Protein: CASSQTQGRGGYTF. The entire variable domain, with the rest obtained from reference TRBV7-8 and TRBJ1-2, is as follows: GAGVSQSPRYKVAKRGQDVALRCDPISGHVSLFWYQQALGQGPEFLTYFQNEAQLDKSGLPSDRFFAERPEGSVSTLKIQRTQQEDSAVYLCASSQTQGRGGYTFGSGTRLTVV.

The chain couples TRBV5-6 to TRBJ2-7, with D maybe TRBD2 (6 bases). The CDR3 sequence is 13 residues long. Trimming removed 3 bases at V and 4 bases at J, with 11 bases between. The germline V gene encodes CDR1 SGHDT and CDR2 YYEEEE. As DNA, the CDR3 is TGTGCCAGCAGCTATAGCGGAGTATACGAGCAGTACTTC. Its protein is CASSYSGVYEQYF.

This clone was seen a handful of times. This chain connects TRBV7-2 to TRBJ2-7; D may be TRBD2 (5 bases). The CDR3 is 15 residues long. Looked up from germline, CDR1 is SGHTA and CDR2 is FQGNSA. The V end lost 5 bases, the J end lost 0 bases, and 14 bases lay between the germline ends. The CDR3, as DNA: TGTGCCAGCAGCACGGTACGGGGTTACTCCTACGAGCAGTACTTC. It codes for CASSTVRGYSYEQYF.

This clone was picked up a small number of times. The V and J genes are TRBV7-2 and TRBJ1-5, with D maybe TRBD1 (5 bases). The CDR3 is made up of 18 amino acids. The V end lost 5 bases, the J end lost 0 bases, and 20 bases lay between the germline ends. Germline V CDR1 and CDR2: SGHTA, FQGNSA. The CDR3 reads CASSQRLRGGYSNQPQHF. As DNA, the CDR3 is TGTGCCAGCAGCCAGCGCTTGCGCGGGGGTTATAGCAATCAGCCCCAGCATTTT.

The rearrangement uses TRBV6-5 and TRBJ2-3; tentative D call: TRBD2 (6 bases). Germline V CDR1 and CDR2: MNHEY, SVGAGI. V was trimmed by 8 bases and J by 4 bases, leaving 13 bases between them. There are 13 residues in the CDR3. CDR3 in DNA: TGTGCCAGCGGGGGGATGTCGGCAGATACGCAGTATTTT. Amino acids: CASGGMSADTQYF.

The DNA of the CDR3 is TGCGCCAGCAGCCTGGGGGTGGGAGGAAACACTGAAGCTTTCTTT. Protein: CASSLGVGGNTEAFF. The rearrangement uses TRBV5-1 and TRBJ1-1; D may be TRBD1 (5 bases). This CDR3 spans 15 amino acids. The germline V gene has CDR1 SGHRS and CDR2 YFSETQ. Trimming removed 4 bases from V and 2 bases from J, with 15 bases in between.

This chain uses TRBV21-1 with TRBJ1-5; the DNA was not compared with TRBD1, the D call given in the table. TRBV21-1 is tagged as a pseudogene. The CDR3 has 17 amino acids. The CDR3 here is CASSSSLNGTVNQPQHF. CDR3 coding DNA: TGTGCCAGCAGCTCGTCCTTGAACGGGACAGTTAATCAGCCCCAGCATTTT.

The J gene is TRBJ2-3, the V gene TRBV7-2; 7 bases align to TRBD2. The CDR3 has 15 amino acids. Trimming at V came to 3 bases and at J to 1 base, leaving 4 bases not matched to a gene. Germline V gene data show CDR1 as SGHTA and CDR2 as FQGNSA. The CDR3 nucleotides read TGTGCCAGCAGCTTCAGCGGGGACCGCACAGATACGCAGTATTTT. Translated: CASSFSGDRTDTQYF. Complete variable domain (other parts from reference TRBV7-2 and TRBJ2-3): GAGVSQSPSNKVTEKGKDVELRCDPISGHTALYWYRQSLGQGLEFLIYFQGNSAPDKSGLPSDRFSAERTGGSVSTLTIQRTQQEDSAVYLCASSFSGDRTDTQYFGPGTRLTVL.

The CDR3 nucleotides read TGTGCCAGCAGCTTTTTTCTGGGAGGGCCCATGGCTGCTGGAAACACCATATATTTT. Translating gives CASSFFLGGPMAAGNTIYF. The chain joins TRBV7-9 to TRBJ1-3, with no clear D. This CDR3 contains 19 residues. Germline values: CDR1 SEHNR, CDR2 FQNEAQ (reference sequence). V was clipped by 3 bases and J by 2 bases, with 23 bases between them.

The genes are TRBV1 and TRBJ2-3; the D segment call TRBD2 is taken from the table without a DNA check. TRBV1 is designated a pseudogene. The CDR3 loop spans 13 amino acids. CDR3 protein: CTSTLNSTDTQYF. The CDR3 DNA is TGCACCAGCACCCTTAATAGCACAGATACGCAGTATTTT.

This sequence joins TRBV7-2 and TRBJ2-5; no firm D call. The CDR3 spans 14 residues. The germline gives CDR1 SGHTA, CDR2 FQGNSA. Deletions cut 1 base from V and 7 bases from J, with 13 bases between. CDR3 nucleotides: TGTGCCAGCAGCTTAGGTACTGGCGGTGGGACCCAGTACTTC. Translation gives CASSLGTGGGTQYF.

The CDR3 protein is CASSSGSVYGYTF. CDR3 nucleotide sequence: TGCGCCAGCAGCTCAGGGTCCGTCTATGGCTACACCTTC. The chain is built from TRBV5-1 and TRBJ1-2, with a weak D call TRBD1 (5 bases). V was trimmed by 3 bases and J by 4 bases, leaving 10 bases between them. Germline V gene lookup returns CDR1 SGHRS and CDR2 YFSETQ. The CDR3 has 13 residues.

This rearrangement joins TRBV6-1 to TRBJ2-1; the match to TRBD1 covers 11 bases. CDR1 and CDR2 from the germline V gene are MNHNS and SASEGT. The ends lost 1 base at V and 10 bases at J; junction bases unmatched: 6. This CDR3 contains 15 residues. CDR3 nucleotides: TGTGCCAGCAGTGAAGGGGACAGGGGGGGTCGAGAGCAGTTCTTC. This translates into CASSEGDRGGREQFF.

This chain joins TRBV9 and TRBJ2-1, with TRBD2 identical over 9 bases. Looked up from germline, CDR1 is SGDLS and CDR2 is YYNGEE. This CDR3 has 16 residues. V dropped 0 bases and J dropped 5; count of bases not matched to a gene: 6. DNA of the CDR3: TGTGCCAGCAGCGTAGGTGGACTAGCGAGGGACAATGAGCAGTTCTTC. Protein: CASSVGGLARDNEQFF.